This T cell receptor beta chain is from a study of vaccination effects on CD4 cells after COVID-19. Notes on the study in general: Within healthy vaccinees, only 1 of 255 vaccine-induced clones displayed cross-reactivity with common cold coronaviruses.

CD4+ T cells specific for antigen were expanded with viral peptide pools by the ViraFEST assay before sequencing. Following 10 days of culture, CD4+ T cells were isolated. The participants, recipients of two vaccine doses, got either BNT162b2 or mRNA-1273. Each vaccine recipient was nucleocapsid antibody negative and had no prior SARS-CoV-2 infection. This clone was recorded once. Its antigen is unidentified. This table comes from immunoSEQ multiplex PCR, and its TCRdb copy is limited to in-frame clones, with some not included. The data show 29,000 or so clones, about 73% seen once. Trimming took 4 bases from V and 3 from J, leaving 12 bases between them. Germline CDR1 MNHEY, CDR2 SVGAGI. The CDR3 runs 14 residues.

This chain links TRBV6-5 with TRBJ1-2; possible D gene TRBD1, 6 bases. The source material was CD4+ T cells from PBMCs cultured with HCoV-OC43 spike peptides, sampled after COVID-19 vaccination. The subset: HCoV-OC43 spike overlapping peptide pool stimulation. The origin of this receptor is a human donor who received a COVID-19 vaccine. The CDR3 nucleotides read TGTGCCAGCAGTTTCCAGGACAGATACTATGGCTACACCTTC. Protein product: CASSFQDRYYGYTF.